These 28 T cell receptor beta chains originate from one sample sequenced in a study of CD8 T cells in Susac syndrome. Reverse transcription used about 0.5 to 1 ug RNA and random hexamers. TCRdb used MiXCR to reprocess the immunoSEQ multiplex PCR reads, holding one entry per CDR3 protein. The data contain 150,000 to 250,000 distinct CDR3 sequences, nearly 95% of them singletons. The sample comprised CD4+ T cells from PBMCs. These receptors originate from a human donor with multiple sclerosis.

The table lists this clonotype with a count of one. This chain links TRBV15 with TRBJ1-2, with 10 bases lining up with TRBD1. The CDR3 runs to 14 residues. Trimming took 4 bases from V and 8 from J; bases not matched to a gene: 7. Looked up from germline, CDR1 is LNHNV and CDR2 is YYDKDF (reference sequence). The CDR3 is CATSIRQGAGGYTF. CDR3 nucleotide sequence: TGTGCCACCAGCATACGACAGGGGGCAGGAGGCTACACCTTC.

The chain couples TRBV20-1 to TRBJ2-7; 11 bases align to TRBD2. The V segment lost 6 bases and the J segment 4 bases; nucleotides outside the gene matches: 8. Germline CDR1 is DFQATT and CDR2 is SNEGSKA (reference sequence). This CDR3 contains 14 residues. In DNA, the CDR3 is TGCAGTGCCGACCTAGCGGGAGGAACGTACGAGCAGTACTTC. Encoded protein: CSADLAGGTYEQYF.

V and J are TRBV27 and TRBJ1-4; D not certain. The CDR3 has 13 amino acids. Trimming shortened V by 4 bases and J by 4 bases, and 7 bases separated the two germline ends. Germline-derived CDR1 and CDR2 are MNHEY and SMNVEV (reference sequence). CDR3 in DNA: TGTGCCAGCAGTTCAATCCTTAATGAAAAACTGTTTTTT. Protein product: CASSSILNEKLFF.

V and J are TRBV4-1 and TRBJ2-5; D may be TRBD2 (6 bases). This CDR3 has 14 amino acids. Trimming pared 1 base from V and 5 bases from J, leaving 11 bases between. The germline V gene encodes CDR1 MGHRA and CDR2 YSYEKL. The DNA of the CDR3 is TGCGCCAGCAGCCAAGGTCCAGGGAGGGAGACCCAGTACTTC. The encoded protein is CASSQGPGRETQYF.

This clonotype was observed a single time. The rearrangement links TRBV24-1 to TRBJ2-1; D gene uncertain. The CDR3 has 14 residues. Looked up from germline, CDR1 is KGHDR and CDR2 is SFDVKD. Trimming took 9 bases from V and 7 from J, leaving 18 bases between them. The CDR3 region has the DNA TGTGCCACCTCTCACCCGGGTTCGGTGAATGAGCAGTTCTTC. This translates into CATSHPGSVNEQFF.

The V and J genes are TRBV20-1 and TRBJ1-2; 11 bases are shared with TRBD1. Trimming took 3 bases from V and 3 from J; bases not matched to a gene: 0. Looked up from germline, CDR1 is DFQATT and CDR2 is SNEGSKA (reference sequence). The CDR3 consists of 13 residues. The DNA of the CDR3 is TGCAGTGCTAGGGGACAGGGGGACTATGGCTACACCTTC. It specifies CSARGQGDYGYTF.

This rearrangement joins TRBV7-9 to TRBJ1-5; 7 bases line up with TRBD1. The CDR3 length is 15 residues. The germline V gene has CDR1 SEHNR and CDR2 FQNEAQ (reference sequence). V lost 4 bases and J lost 5; bases outside the gene matches: 8. DNA of the CDR3: TGTGCCAGCAGCTCCATCAGGGGGGGGGATCAGCCCCAGCATTTT. Amino acid sequence: CASSSIRGGDQPQHF.

This rearrangement joins TRBV18 to TRBJ1-2, with a possible D match to TRBD1 (5 bases). CDR1 KGHSH and CDR2 LQKENI come from the germline V gene. The CDR3 contains 15 residues. Trimming removed 0 bases at V and 8 bases at J, with 16 bases between. The CDR3 spells CASSPPNQGDVGYTF. In DNA form, the CDR3 reads TGTGCCAGCTCACCACCTAACCAGGGTGATGTGGGCTACACCTTC.

This clonotype was detected only once. This chain joins TRBV4-1 and TRBJ2-6; 9 bases line up with TRBD2. V lost 0 bases, J lost 2 bases, and 11 bases stayed unmatched. The CDR3 is 20 residues long. Germline CDR1 MGHRA, CDR2 YSYEKL. The CDR3 sequence: CASSQDLWREGPPGANVLTF. CDR3 bases: TGCGCCAGCAGCCAAGATCTATGGCGGGAGGGCCCCCCTGGGGCCAACGTCCTGACTTTC.

The rearrangement joins TRBV20-1 to TRBJ2-5, with 7 bases fitting TRBD1. With V trimmed by 3 bases and J by 5 bases, 6 bases remained unmatched. The length of the CDR3 is 13 residues. From germline, CDR1 is DFQATT and CDR2 SNEGSKA (reference sequence). Here the CDR3 DNA reads TGCAGTGCTAGGAAACAGGGGTGGGAGACCCAGTACTTC. Encoded protein: CSARKQGWETQYF.

This chain links TRBV20-1 with TRBJ1-1, with D possibly matching TRBD1 (5 bases). The CDR3 runs 13 residues. Deletions cut 6 bases from V and 0 bases from J, with 11 bases between. Germline loops: CDR1 DFQATT, CDR2 SNEGSKA (reference sequence). Written as DNA, the CDR3 is TGCAGTGCCAGGGACCCCATGAACACTGAAGCTTTCTTT. Residues: CSARDPMNTEAFF.

The V call is TRBV25-1, the J call TRBJ2-1, with TRBD1 matching 9 bases. The germline CDR1 and CDR2 sequences are MGHDK and SYGVNS. The CDR3 sequence is 14 residues long. V lost 8 bases and J lost 2; bases outside the gene matches: 4. The CDR3 nucleotides are TGTGCCAGCTTCGGACAGGGGACCTACAATGAGCAGTTCTTC. It specifies CASFGQGTYNEQFF.

The genes are TRBV24-1 and TRBJ1-2, with 8 nucleotides matching TRBD1. Per the germline V gene, CDR1 is KGHDR and CDR2 is SFDVKD. This CDR3 spans 13 amino acids. Germline trimming cut 4 bases from V and 8 bases from J; bases unmatched to any gene: 5. The CDR3: CATSERTGTGYTF. The CDR3 DNA is TGTGCCACCAGTGAACGGACAGGGACCGGCTACACCTTC.

The CDR3 nucleotides are TGTGCCAGCAGCCCCCGGGGGATGAACACTGAAGCTTTCTTT. Amino acid sequence: CASSPRGMNTEAFF. The chain employs TRBV9 and TRBJ1-1, with D maybe TRBD1 (5 bases). The CDR3 runs to 14 residues. V shed 4 bases and J shed 0 bases, with 10 bases lying between them. Germline V gene sequence: CDR1 SGDLS, CDR2 YYNGEE. The entire variable domain, with the rest obtained from reference TRBV9 and TRBJ1-1, is as follows: DSGVTQTPKHLITATGQRVTLRCSPRSGDLSVYWYQQSLDQGLQFLIQYYNGEERAKGNILERFSAQQFPDLHSELNLSSLELGDSALYFCASSPRGMNTEAFFGQGTRLTVV.

This chain uses TRBV12-3 or TRBV12-4 with TRBJ2-1; the D gene is possibly TRBD2 (5 bases). The V and J ends lost 4 bases and 6 bases respectively, with 7 bases between them. CDR3 size: 12 residues. The CDR3 here is CASSWRSNEQFF. CDR3 sequence (DNA): TGTGCCAGCAGTTGGAGGTCCAATGAGCAGTTCTTC.

The chain carries TRBV5-6 and TRBJ2-6; 9 nucleotides line up with TRBD1. CDR1 is SGHDT, CDR2 YYEEEE, per germline. V shed 0 bases and J 4 bases; nucleotides not matched to a gene: 8. This CDR3 comprises 18 residues. The CDR3 DNA follows: TGTGCCAGCAGCTTGGGTCGTGGACAGGGGTCCGGGGCCAACGTCCTGACTTTC. It codes for CASSLGRGQGSGANVLTF.

This clonotype was counted a single time. The chain combines TRBV29-1 with TRBJ1-2; TRBD1 matches at 8 bases. V shed 4 bases and J 4 bases; nucleotides not matched to a gene: 8. This CDR3 comprises 14 residues. In germline, CDR1 is SQVTM, CDR2 ANQGSEA. CDR3 in amino acids: CSVVAWDRTYGYTF. The CDR3 DNA follows: TGCAGCGTTGTGGCATGGGACAGGACCTATGGCTACACCTTC.

This chain connects TRBV3-1 to TRBJ2-1; perhaps TRBD2 as D (7 bases). Germline loops: CDR1 LGHDT, CDR2 YNNKEL (reference sequence). The V end was cut by 4 bases, the J end by 10 bases, with 17 bases between. This CDR3 comprises 14 residues. The CDR3 region is CASSPRGGGGEQFF. The DNA of the CDR3 is TGTGCCAGCAGCCCCAGGGGAGGGGGAGGCGAGCAGTTCTTC.

A single count supports this clonotype. V and J are TRBV20-1 and TRBJ2-3, with 13 bases matching TRBD2. Germline CDR1 and CDR2: DFQATT and SNEGSKA (reference sequence). The CDR3 has 15 amino acids. The V and J ends lost 4 bases and 2 bases, in that order; junction bases with no gene match: 3. CDR3 in DNA: TGCAGTGCTACAGGGACTAGCGGGAACACAGATACGCAGTATTTT. Its protein is CSATGTSGNTDTQYF.

This chain links TRBV20-1 with TRBJ2-5; possibly TRBD1 or TRBD2 for D (5 bases each). V shed 1 base and J shed 5 bases, with 11 bases lying between them. This CDR3 has 13 amino acids. Germline-derived CDR1 and CDR2 are DFQATT and SNEGSKA (reference sequence). CDR3 sequence: CSARVSGTETQYF. DNA of the CDR3: TGCAGTGCTAGAGTCTCAGGGACGGAGACCCAGTACTTC.

The chain links TRBV20-1 to TRBJ1-2; D possibly corresponds to TRBD1 (5 bases). This CDR3 has 13 residues. V was clipped by 3 bases and J by 5 bases, with 13 bases between them. Germline assignment: CDR1 DFQATT and CDR2 SNEGSKA (reference sequence). The CDR3 loop is CSASLLTGYGYTF. CDR3 DNA sequence: TGCAGTGCTAGCCTTTTAACAGGTTATGGCTACACCTTC.

The DNA of the CDR3 is TGTGCCAGCAGTTACTTAGGCAATGAGCAGTTCTTC. Translation gives CASSYLGNEQFF. The rearrangement links TRBV6-5 to TRBJ2-1; no clear D gene. CDR1 and CDR2 (germline): MNHEY, SVGAGI. The CDR3 consists of 12 residues. Trimming shortened V by 1 base and J by 6 bases, and 4 bases separated the two germline ends.

This chain joins TRBV6-2 or TRBV6-3 and TRBJ1-2; the D is unclear. V was pared by 6 bases and J by 2 bases, with 7 bases between. From germline, CDR1 is MNHEY and CDR2 SVGEGT. CDR3 length: 12 amino acids. The CDR3 DNA sequence: TGTGCCAGCAGGAGTCAGAACTATGGCTACACCTTC. Its protein product is CASRSQNYGYTF.

The gene calls are TRBV20-1 and TRBJ2-2; unclear D gene. The CDR3 has 14 residues. Germline CDR1 and CDR2: DFQATT and SNEGSKA (reference sequence). Between the trimmed V and J ends, which lost 3 bases and 6 bases, there was a span of 14 bases. For the CDR3, the DNA is TGCAGTGCTAGCAACCCGCAAGATGCCGGGGAGCTGTTTTTT. Translated, it gives CSASNPQDAGELFF.

The rearrangement joins TRBV6-6 to TRBJ2-5, with 8 nucleotides matching TRBD1. This CDR3 spans 15 amino acids. CDR1 and CDR2 (germline): MNHNY, SVGAGI (reference sequence). V was pared by 5 bases and J by 5 bases, with 10 bases of the junction left unmatched. CDR3 protein: CASSRTGGQEETQYF. Here the CDR3 DNA reads TGTGCCAGCAGTAGAACAGGGGGACAGGAGGAGACCCAGTACTTC.

The CDR3 DNA sequence: TGCGCCAGCAGCCAACCGGGACAGATCTACGAGCAGTACTTC. Protein product: CASSQPGQIYEQYF. The chain is built from TRBV5-1 and TRBJ2-7; the match to TRBD1 covers 7 bases. Germline V gene sequence: CDR1 SGHRS, CDR2 YFSETQ. This CDR3 has 14 residues. V trimming: 4 bases; J trimming: 3 bases; junction bases outside the gene matches: 7.

The CDR3 spells CSVVHRGNYGYTF. In DNA form, the CDR3 reads TGCAGCGTTGTCCACAGGGGAAACTATGGCTACACCTTC. The V gene is TRBV29-1, the J gene TRBJ1-2, with TRBD1 matching 7 bases. Germline CDR1 reads SQVTM; CDR2 reads ANQGSEA. J gave up 2 bases and V 4 bases, and 4 bases lay outside the gene matches. There are 13 residues in the CDR3.

This chain joins TRBV20-1 and TRBJ1-2; D is uncertain. CDR3 length: 11 residues. V shed 2 bases and J shed 6 bases, with 7 bases lying between them. Per germline, CDR1 DFQATT and CDR2 SNEGSKA (reference sequence). The CDR3 nucleotides read TGCAGTGCTAGAACGCGGAATGGCTACACCTTC. Translation gives CSARTRNGYTF.